These 26 T cell receptor beta chains came from one sample sequenced in a study of cytomegalovirus exposure and HLA in healthy donors. The study ran its PCR with 60 Vbeta and 13 Jbeta primers. The assay was immunoSEQ multiplex PCR, and TCRdb's table has in-frame clones only and misses some. Here the sample spans tens of thousands of clones, around 89% being singletons. Sequences were obtained from PBMCs. The origin of the receptors is a man aged 25 to 45 in good health and CMV-seropositive.

This chain uses TRBV5-5 with TRBJ1-4; TRBD1 matches at 7 bases. V was pared by 4 bases and J by 7 bases, with 10 bases of the junction left unmatched. From germline, CDR1 is SGHKS and CDR2 YYEKEE (reference sequence). The CDR3 consists of 15 residues. This chain's CDR3 is CASSAGSRGTEKLFF. The CDR3 coding sequence is TGTGCCAGCAGCGCAGGAAGCAGGGGGACTGAAAAACTGTTTTTT.

Here the CDR3 DNA reads TGTGCCAGCAGCACCTTAAGACAGGTAGGAATTTTTCAGCCCCAGCATTTT. As protein: CASSTLRQVGIFQPQHF. The chain links TRBV21-1 to TRBJ1-5; the table's D call, TRBD1, has no DNA check behind it. TRBV21-1 is a pseudogene. This CDR3 has 17 residues.

The J gene is TRBJ2-5, the V gene TRBV28; TRBD1 aligns across 10 bases. This CDR3 has 15 amino acids. With 0 bases clipped from V and 3 bases from J, the junction kept 1 base outside the gene matches. Germline CDR1 reads MDHEN; CDR2 reads SYDVKM. CDR3 sequence (DNA): TGTGCCAGCAGTTTATGGGGGACAGGGGAAGAGACCCAGTACTTC. Translated, it gives CASSLWGTGEETQYF.

V gene TRBV27 combines with J gene TRBJ2-1; 12 bases map to TRBD2. CDR1 and CDR2 (germline): MNHEY, SMNVEV (reference sequence). The V gene end was trimmed by 3 bases and the J gene end by 6 bases; junction bases not matched to a gene: 6. CDR3 length: 16 amino acids. CDR3 sequence (DNA): TGTGCCAGCAGTTTCTTGACTAGCGGGAGTGGCAATGAGCAGTTCTTC. Amino acids: CASSFLTSGSGNEQFF.

V gene TRBV7-3 combines with J gene TRBJ2-3, with D maybe TRBD2 (5 bases). V lost 2 bases and J lost 5, with 11 bases in between. There are 14 residues in the CDR3. Germline CDR1 is SGHTA and CDR2 is FQGTGA. CDR3 nucleotides: TGTGCCAGCAGCTTACTCACTAGGGAAGATACGCAGTATTTT. Protein sequence: CASSLLTREDTQYF. Supplemented by reference TRBV7-3 and TRBJ2-3, the full variable domain reads GAGVSQTPSNKVTEKGKYVELRCDPISGHTALYWYRQSLGQGPEFLIYFQGTGAADDSGLPNDRFFAVRPEGSVSTLKIQRTERGDSAVYLCASSLLTREDTQYFGPGTRLTVL.

The chain joins TRBV5-1 to TRBJ1-1, with a tentative D call TRBD1 (6 bases). V lost 4 bases, J lost 0 bases, and 25 bases lay in between. The CDR3 has 19 amino acids. Germline V gene data show CDR1 as SGHRS and CDR2 as YFSETQ. The CDR3 DNA is TGCGCCAGCAGCCCCGCTTTCCTACCGGGACAAAACATGAACACTGAAGCTTTCTTT. This encodes CASSPAFLPGQNMNTEAFF.

The chain carries TRBV6-6 and TRBJ2-4, with TRBD2 matching over 7 bases. Germline trimming cut 6 bases from V and 9 bases from J; bases unmatched to any gene: 2. The CDR3 is 11 residues long. Germline CDR1 MNHNY, CDR2 SVGAGI (reference sequence). The CDR3 here is CASSREGIQYF. The CDR3, as DNA: TGTGCCAGCAGCAGGGAGGGCATTCAGTACTTC.

The table lists this clone with a few counts. The rearrangement joins TRBV11-3 to TRBJ2-7; D might be TRBD2 (6 bases). V was clipped by 2 bases and J by 5 bases, with 7 bases between them. CDR1 and CDR2 from the germline V gene are SGHNT and YENEEA. This CDR3 has 12 residues. As DNA, the CDR3 is TGTGCCAGCAGCTTAACGGGGGACGAGCAGTACTTC. The encoded protein is CASSLTGDEQYF.

CDR3 sequence: CASSPPNRGRSYEQYF. DNA of the CDR3: TGTGCCAGCAGTCCCCCCAACAGGGGGCGATCCTACGAGCAGTACTTC. V is TRBV27 and J is TRBJ2-7, with TRBD1 matching over 9 bases. The V gene end was trimmed by 5 bases and the J gene end by 1 base; junction bases not matched to a gene: 9. Germline V gene sequence: CDR1 MNHEY, CDR2 SMNVEV (reference sequence). This CDR3 contains 16 residues.

V is TRBV4-3 and J is TRBJ2-1, with D maybe TRBD2 (6 bases). The CDR3 runs to 15 residues. Deletions cut 0 bases from V and 1 base from J, with 7 bases between. Germline lookup yields CDR1 LGHNA and CDR2 YSLEER. This chain's CDR3 is CASSQEGTSYNEQFF. CDR3 nucleotide sequence: TGCGCCAGCAGCCAAGAGGGGACTTCCTACAATGAGCAGTTCTTC.

The chain employs TRBV5-1 and TRBJ1-2, with 9 bases that match TRBD1. Looked up from germline, CDR1 is SGHRS and CDR2 is YFSETQ. CDR3 length: 15 residues. J gave up 4 bases and V 4 bases, and 8 bases lay outside the gene matches. CDR3 sequence (DNA): TGCGCCAGCAGCACGGGACAGGGCCGGAGCTATGGCTACACCTTC. This encodes CASSTGQGRSYGYTF.

This chain links TRBV28 with TRBJ2-5; TRBD1 matches at 7 bases. This CDR3 has 13 residues. After removal of 6 bases from V and 4 bases from J, the junction contained 5 bases not matched to a gene. Germline V gives CDR1 MDHEN, CDR2 SYDVKM. The CDR3 region has the DNA TGTGCCAGCAGGACAGGGAATGGAGAGACCCAGTACTTC. This encodes CASRTGNGETQYF.

The V call is TRBV28, the J call TRBJ1-1; 7 nucleotides align to TRBD1. CDR1 and CDR2 (germline): MDHEN, SYDVKM. The J segment lost 0 bases and the V segment lost 7 bases, leaving 11 bases of the junction unmatched. The CDR3 sequence is 16 residues long. CDR3 DNA: TGTGCCAGCAATTGGAACAGGGGATCTCTGAACACTGAAGCTTTCTTT. Its translation is CASNWNRGSLNTEAFF.

The V gene is TRBV5-1, the J gene TRBJ2-7; 8 bases are shared with TRBD1. This CDR3 has 13 residues. J gave up 7 bases and V 4 bases, and 7 bases lay outside the gene matches. Germline V gene sequence: CDR1 SGHRS, CDR2 YFSETQ. The CDR3 loop reads CASSHSTGDEQYF. CDR3 DNA: TGCGCCAGCAGCCACTCGACAGGGGATGAGCAGTACTTC.

The V gene is TRBV11-2, the J gene TRBJ2-7; 7 bases align to TRBD1. The trim removed 4 bases at V and 3 bases at J, leaving 6 bases unmatched. CDR1 is SGHAT and CDR2 is FQNNGV in the germline V gene. The CDR3 sequence is 14 residues long. The CDR3 reads CASSYYRGYYEQYF. DNA of the CDR3: TGTGCCAGCAGCTACTACAGGGGATACTACGAGCAGTACTTC.

The CDR3 nucleotides are TGTGCCAGCAGTCAAAACAGGGGCCCCTACGAGCAGTACTTC. Translating it yields CASSQNRGPYEQYF. The chain couples TRBV6-5 to TRBJ2-7; 7 nucleotides align to TRBD1. Germline lookup yields CDR1 MNHEY and CDR2 SVGAGI. The V segment lost 5 bases and the J segment 2 bases; nucleotides outside the gene matches: 6. CDR3 length: 14 residues.

V and J are TRBV19 and TRBJ2-3, with 7 bases fitting TRBD1. The CDR3 contains 14 residues. Germline V gives CDR1 LNHDA, CDR2 SQIVND (reference sequence). J gave up 4 bases and V 10 bases, and 11 bases lay outside the gene matches. CDR3 bases: TGTGCCACCTCTGGGACAGTTGATTCAGATACGCAGTATTTT. It translates to CATSGTVDSDTQYF.

J is TRBJ2-7 and V is TRBV4-1; TRBD2 matches at 8 bases. The CDR3 is 14 residues long. Germline values: CDR1 MGHRA, CDR2 YSYEKL. With V trimmed by 2 bases and J by 9 bases, 9 bases remained unmatched. The CDR3 sequence: CASSQLFLAGLQYF. The CDR3 DNA sequence: TGCGCCAGCAGCCAACTGTTCCTAGCGGGCTTGCAGTACTTC.

V gene TRBV9 combines with J gene TRBJ2-5; maybe TRBD2 (6 bases). This CDR3 is 14 amino acids long. Between the trimmed V and J ends, which lost 3 bases and 0 bases, there was a span of 9 bases. The V gene's germline CDR1 is SGDLS and CDR2 YYNGEE. The CDR3 DNA follows: TGTGCCAGCAGCGCCGTAGCGGACCAAGAGACCCAGTACTTC. Translated: CASSAVADQETQYF.

The chain links TRBV9 to TRBJ1-6; TRBD1 aligns across 7 bases. The CDR3 is 16 residues long. The germline gives CDR1 SGDLS, CDR2 YYNGEE. The V segment lost 3 bases and the J segment 6 bases; nucleotides outside the gene matches: 9. The DNA for the CDR3 is TGTGCCAGCAGCGGGGCAGGGGGGTCCCTTAATTCACCCCTCCACTTT. Its protein product is CASSGAGGSLNSPLHF.

DNA for the CDR3: TGTGCCAGCGCCGAGCGGGATGAGCAGTTCTTC. It yields the protein CASAERDEQFF. V gene TRBV28 combines with J gene TRBJ2-1; tentative D call: TRBD2 (6 bases). CDR3 length: 11 amino acids. V dropped 8 bases and J dropped 8 bases, with 10 bases sitting between them. Germline lookup yields CDR1 MDHEN and CDR2 SYDVKM. Drawing the rest from reference TRBV28 and TRBJ2-1, the complete variable domain is DVKVTQSSRYLVKRTGEKVFLECVQDMDHENMFWYRQDPGLGLRLIYFSYDVKMKEKGDIPEGYSVSREKKERFSLILESASTNQTSMYLCASAERDEQFFGPGTRLTVL.

The rearrangement joins TRBV6-4 to TRBJ2-7, with 9 bases aligning to TRBD2. Germline CDR1 MRHNA, CDR2 SNTAGT. CDR3 length: 15 amino acids. V trimming: 3 bases; J trimming: 5 bases; junction bases outside the gene matches: 8. CDR3 in DNA: TGTGCCAGCAGTGAGTCCGCGGGAGGGCCCCACGAGCAGTACTTC. This sequence encodes CASSESAGGPHEQYF.

The chain combines TRBV2 with TRBJ1-6; TRBD1 matches at 7 bases. V shed 5 bases and J 7 bases; nucleotides not matched to a gene: 11. This CDR3 spans 16 amino acids. In germline, CDR1 is SNHLY, CDR2 FYNNEI. CDR3 nucleotides: TGTGCCAGCAGTCCTACCCGGGACAGACGGAATTCACCCCTCCACTTT. This gives the protein CASSPTRDRRNSPLHF.

This clone occurred once. The rearrangement joins TRBV28 to TRBJ2-1, with TRBD2 identical over 10 bases. Trimming removed 6 bases from V and 8 bases from J; junction bases left unmatched: 13. This CDR3 has 16 residues. CDR1 MDHEN and CDR2 SYDVKM come from the germline V gene. Written as DNA, the CDR3 is TGTGCCAGCAGGAAACCTCTAGCGGGAGAGGTCCATGAGCAGTTCTTC. As protein: CASRKPLAGEVHEQFF.

The chain joins TRBV29-1 to TRBJ2-1, with D unresolved. Trimming removed 1 base at V and 10 bases at J, with 8 bases between. Germline CDR1 reads SQVTM; CDR2 reads ANQGSEA. This CDR3 comprises 11 residues. The DNA for the CDR3 is TGCAGCGTTGAAGTCGCTAGGGAGCAGTTCTTC. Translating gives CSVEVAREQFF.

The chain is built from TRBV6-6 and TRBJ1-5; tentative D call: TRBD1 (6 bases). Per germline, CDR1 MNHNY and CDR2 SVGAGI (reference sequence). V shed 6 bases and J shed 0 bases, with 12 bases lying between them. This CDR3 contains 15 residues. CDR3 residues: CASSTTTGSNQPQHF. CDR3 DNA sequence: TGTGCCAGCAGCACCACGACAGGTAGCAATCAGCCCCAGCATTTT.